This is a list of T cell receptor beta chains from one sample in a study of cytomegalovirus exposure and HLA in healthy donors. The protocol was immunoSEQ multiplex PCR, while the TCRdb copy is restricted to in-frame clones and leaves out a portion. The profile shows about 200,000 clones, roughly 84% of them singletons. The source material was PBMCs. Receptors originate from a woman younger than 35 in good health and CMV-seropositive. The CDR3 runs from the conserved cysteine through the conserved F or W. D genes are given only for firm matches. The listing skips clone size in some rows; elsewhere it reads once, few, many or a size class.

abundance,v_gene,d_gene,j_gene,CDR3aa,CDR3nt
-,TRBV14,TRBD2,TRBJ2-7,CASSRSGIDTYEQYF,TGTGCCAGCAGCCGTAGCGGGATTGACACCTACGAGCAGTACTTC
-,TRBV11-1,-,TRBJ2-7,CASSLFDSRSSYEQYF,TGTGCCAGCAGCTTATTCGACAGCAGAAGCTCCTACGAGCAGTACTTC
-,TRBV23-1,TRBD1,TRBJ2-1,CARDRDENEQFF,TGCGCCCGGGACAGGGATGAGAATGAGCAGTTCTTC
-,TRBV7-9,-,TRBJ1-5,CASSRGGGGNQPQHF,TGTGCCAGCAGCCGCGGCGGAGGGGGCAATCAGCCCCAGCATTTT
-,TRBV5-4,-,TRBJ1-1,CASSSSPNTEAFF,TGTGCCAGCAGCTCGTCTCCGAACACTGAAGCTTTCTTT
-,TRBV4-1,TRBD2,TRBJ2-3,CASSQDPPITSGSGTDTQYF,TGCGCCAGCAGCCAAGATCCCCCCATTACTAGCGGGAGCGGCACAGATACGCAGTATTTT
-,TRBV7-8,TRBD1,TRBJ1-1,CASSPRRGQEIEAFF,TGTGCCAGCAGCCCCCGTCGGGGACAGGAGATTGAAGCTTTCTTT
-,TRBV5-6,-,TRBJ1-1,CASSLFPPRVNEAFF,TGTGCCAGCAGCCTCTTTCCCCCGAGGGTGAATGAAGCTTTCTTT
-,TRBV10-1,-,TRBJ2-1,CASSESADSYNEQFF,TGCGCCAGCAGTGAGTCTGCAGACTCCTACAATGAGCAGTTCTTC
-,TRBV5-6,-,TRBJ2-5,CASSFAGRQTQYF,TGTGCCAGCAGCTTTGCGGGGAGACAGACCCAGTACTTC
few,TRBV5-1,TRBD1,TRBJ1-1,CASSLGQGGGTEAFF,TGCGCCAGCAGCTTGGGACAGGGGGGAGGGACTGAAGCTTTCTTT
-,TRBV2,-,TRBJ2-5,CASSEGAGFVLRETQYF,TGTGCCAGCAGTGAAGGGGCAGGGTTCGTGCTTCGCGAGACCCAGTACTTC
-,TRBV27,TRBD2,TRBJ2-1,CASSFLAGGTHNEQFF,TGTGCCAGCAGTTTCCTAGCGGGAGGCACTCACAATGAGCAGTTCTTC
-,TRBV4-1,-,TRBJ2-6,CASSQAGNSGANVLTF,TGCGCCAGCAGCCAGGCAGGCAACTCTGGGGCCAACGTCCTGACTTTC
-,TRBV28,-,TRBJ1-5,CASSSPLSNQPQHF,TGTGCCAGCAGTTCCCCACTGAGCAATCAGCCCCAGCATTTT
-,TRBV6-6,-,TRBJ2-1,CASSPRASYNEQFF,TGTGCCAGCAGTCCCAGGGCTTCGTACAATGAGCAGTTCTTC
-,TRBV29-1,-,TRBJ1-2,CSVGPETPRGGYTF,TGCAGCGTTGGGCCAGAGACTCCCAGGGGTGGCTACACCTTC
-,TRBV19,-,TRBJ2-7,CASSIGNGGVLYEQYF,TGTGCCAGTAGTATAGGTAACGGCGGGGTGCTCTACGAGCAGTACTTC
few,TRBV5-4,-,TRBJ2-3,CASSRFGVDTQYF,TGTGCCAGCAGCCGGTTTGGAGTAGATACGCAGTATTTT
-,TRBV6-5,-,TRBJ2-2,CASSSPSGELFF,TGTGCCAGCAGTTCTCCTTCCGGGGAGCTGTTTTTT
-,TRBV9,TRBD1,TRBJ1-2,CASSAPGQGVGYTF,TGTGCCAGCAGCGCCCCGGGACAGGGAGTGGGCTACACCTTC
-,TRBV7-9,TRBD2,TRBJ2-1,CASSSGLAGGPGNEQFF,TGTGCCAGCAGCTCAGGACTAGCGGGAGGGCCGGGTAATGAGCAGTTCTTC
-,TRBV28,-,TRBJ2-7,CASSHGSYEQYF,TGTGCCAGCAGCCACGGCTCCTACGAGCAGTACTTC
-,TRBV14,TRBD2,TRBJ2-7,CASSQVALAHQYF,TGTGCCAGCAGCCAAGTAGCACTAGCGCATCAGTACTTC
-,TRBV27,-,TRBJ1-5,CASSPRHINQPQHF,TGTGCCAGCAGTCCAAGACACATAAATCAGCCCCAGCATTTT
-,TRBV6-5,TRBD2,TRBJ2-7,CASSYTGLARNYEQYF,TGTGCCAGCAGTTACACGGGACTAGCGAGAAACTACGAGCAGTACTTC
-,TRBV9,TRBD2,TRBJ2-1,CASSVRTSGTSSYNEQFF,TGTGCCAGCAGCGTTAGGACTAGCGGCACGAGCTCCTACAATGAGCAGTTCTTC
-,TRBV28,-,TRBJ2-5,CASSLDLSGTQYF,TGTGCCAGCAGTTTGGACTTGTCGGGGACCCAGTACTTC
-,TRBV7-9,TRBD2,TRBJ2-3,CASSPTSGRITDTQYF,TGTGCCAGCAGCCCTACTAGCGGGAGGATCACAGATACGCAGTATTTT
-,TRBV30,-,TRBJ1-2,CAPPLNYGYTF,TGTGCCCCCCCCCTTAACTATGGCTACACCTTC
-,TRBV28,-,TRBJ2-3,CASSFYWVRGADTQYF,TGTGCCAGCAGTTTTTACTGGGTCCGGGGTGCAGATACGCAGTATTTT
-,TRBV5-1,TRBD1,TRBJ1-1,CASSFNPTGLNTEAFF,TGCGCCAGCAGTTTCAACCCGACAGGGTTGAACACTGAAGCTTTCTTT
-,TRBV1,-,TRBJ2-5,CTSRRGGQETQYF,TGCACCAGCCGGAGGGGGGGTCAAGAGACCCAGTACTTC
-,TRBV28,TRBD2,TRBJ2-1,CASSLFNLDGGRAPFF,TGTGCCAGCAGTTTATTTAACCTCGATGGCGGGAGGGCCCCGTTCTTC
-,TRBV27,TRBD1,TRBJ2-1,CASRPAGTDTYNEQFF,TGTGCCAGCAGGCCCGCCGGGACAGACACCTACAATGAGCAGTTCTTC
-,TRBV9,-,TRBJ1-2,CASTDTVYGYTF,TGTGCCAGCACCGATACAGTTTATGGCTACACCTTC
few,TRBV19,-,TRBJ2-7,CASTAGPAGNSYEQYF,TGTGCCAGTACCGCGGGCCCGGCAGGTAACTCCTACGAGCAGTACTTC
-,TRBV10-3,TRBD1,TRBJ1-5,CAIRDDRGASNQPQHF,TGTGCCATCAGGGACGACAGGGGGGCCAGCAATCAGCCCCAGCATTTT
few,TRBV10-1,TRBD1,TRBJ2-4,CASSVGQGNIQYF,TGCGCCAGCAGTGTCGGACAGGGAAACATTCAGTACTTC
-,TRBV10-1,-,TRBJ2-1,CASSEQLNNEQFF,TGCGCCAGCAGTGAGCAACTAAACAATGAGCAGTTCTTC